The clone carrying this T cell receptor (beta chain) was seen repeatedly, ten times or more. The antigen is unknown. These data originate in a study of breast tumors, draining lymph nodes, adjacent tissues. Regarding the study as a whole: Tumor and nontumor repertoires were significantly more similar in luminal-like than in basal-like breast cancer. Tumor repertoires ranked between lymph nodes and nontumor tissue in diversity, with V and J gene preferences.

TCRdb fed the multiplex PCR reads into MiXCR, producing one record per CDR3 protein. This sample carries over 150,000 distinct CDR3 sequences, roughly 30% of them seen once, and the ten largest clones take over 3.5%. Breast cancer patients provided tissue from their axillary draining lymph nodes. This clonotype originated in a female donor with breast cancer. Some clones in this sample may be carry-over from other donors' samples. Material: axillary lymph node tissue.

In nucleotides, the CDR3 is TGTGCCAGCAGCCAAGAGGGGGTGGGGACCTCCTTGGATACGCAGTATTTT. It specifies CASSQEGVGTSLDTQYF. V usage is TRBV14 and J usage is TRBJ2-3, with D possibly called TRBD1 or TRBD2 (5 bases each). CDR3 length equals 17 residues. V was pared by 0 bases and J by 6 bases, with 19 bases between. Germline V gene sequence: CDR1 SGHDN, CDR2 FVKESK.